These 4 T cell receptor beta chains came from one sample sequenced in a study of blood T cell repertoires in COVID-19. Sequenced by immunoSEQ multiplex PCR; TCRdb stores in-frame clones only, minus some. The data hold some 150,000 clones, with more than 85% observed a single time. The sequenced sample consisted of peripheral blood. Receptor source: a human donor in a cohort sampled during active COVID-19.

J is TRBJ2-1 and V is TRBV5-1, with D maybe TRBD1 (6 bases). V gave up 0 bases and J gave up 1 base, with 11 bases separating them. Germline V gene lookup returns CDR1 SGHRS and CDR2 YFSETQ. The CDR3 totals 16 residues. The CDR3 coding sequence is TGCGCCAGCAGCTTGGTGGGGGCAGGGTCCTACAATGAGCAGTTCTTC. This gives the protein CASSLVGAGSYNEQFF.

The gene calls are TRBV19 and TRBJ2-6; 8 bases agree with TRBD1. With V trimmed by 5 bases and J by 2 bases, 8 bases remained unmatched. CDR3 size: 17 residues. In germline, CDR1 is LNHDA, CDR2 SQIVND (reference sequence). CDR3 residues: CASSDGTGSAGANVLTF. In DNA, the CDR3 is TGTGCCAGTAGTGACGGGACAGGATCCGCTGGGGCCAACGTCCTGACTTTC. Together with reference TRBV19 and TRBJ2-6, the CDR3 gives the full variable domain: DGGITQSPKYLFRKEGQNVTLSCEQNLNHDAMYWYRQDPGQGLRLIYYSQIVNDFQKGDIAEGYSVSREKKESFPLTVTSAQKNPTAFYLCASSDGTGSAGANVLTFGAGSRLTVL.

J is TRBJ1-4 and V is TRBV7-9; D is uncertain. The CDR3 has 16 amino acids. Germline V gene sequence: CDR1 SEHNR, CDR2 FQNEAQ (reference sequence). Trimming removed 4 bases from V and 0 bases from J, with 12 bases in between. CDR3 sequence (DNA): TGTGCCAGCAGCTCCAAAAGACTTGCAACTAATGAAAAACTGTTTTTT. It codes for CASSSKRLATNEKLFF.

The chain combines TRBV7-3 with TRBJ2-1; 7 bases are a match to TRBD2. Germline assignment: CDR1 SGHTA and CDR2 FQGTGA. V was clipped by 5 bases and J by 0 bases; unmatched bases: 7. The CDR3 is made up of 16 amino acids. CDR3 DNA sequence: TGTGCCAGCAGCCTTAGCGGGTCCAGCTCCTACAATGAGCAGTTCTTC. This codes for CASSLSGSSSYNEQFF.